This T cell receptor (beta chain) was identified during a study of T cells in Graves' hyperthyroidism and ophthalmopathy. CDR3 length: 16 residues. The germline V gene has CDR1 KGHDR and CDR2 SFDVKD. The ends lost 5 bases at V and 3 bases at J; junction bases unmatched: 7. Amplified regions were TCR beta CDR3 sequences from RNA transcripts. First-round RT-PCR with HTBI primers amplified the TCR CDR3 region. Each CDR3 protein gets one entry after TCRdb re-called the multiplex PCR reads with MiXCR. The data hold 700,000 to 950,000 distinct CDR3 sequences, with about 35% observed a single time. The source of this sequence is a woman in her 40s with Graves' hyperthyroidism. The V call is TRBV24-1, the J call TRBJ2-7; 12 bases agree with TRBD2. The specimen sequenced was blood. The CDR3 region is CATSGPGLAGYYEQYF. As DNA, the CDR3 is TGTGCCACCAGTGGCCCTGGACTAGCGGGATACTACGAGCAGTACTTC.